Below are 18 T cell receptor beta chains sequenced from a single sample in a study of cytomegalovirus exposure and HLA in healthy donors. In the PCR, 60 Vbeta and 13 Jbeta primers were used. Some clones are missing from TCRdb's copy, which holds only in-frame ones; the method was immunoSEQ multiplex PCR. The sample contains roughly 230,000 clones, about 85% of which appear only once. What was sequenced was PBMCs. These receptors were obtained from a girl aged 2 to 10 in good health and CMV-seronegative.

This rearrangement joins TRBV6-4 to TRBJ1-5; 8 nucleotides agree with TRBD1. There are 13 residues in the CDR3. Germline loops: CDR1 MRHNA, CDR2 SNTAGT. After removal of 9 bases from V and 7 bases from J, the junction contained 8 bases not matched to a gene. The CDR3 sequence: CARGQGEDQPQHF. The CDR3 region has the DNA TGTGCCAGAGGACAGGGCGAGGACCAGCCCCAGCATTTT.

CDR3 sequence: CASSRGGRSDTQYF. The CDR3 bases are TGTGCCAGCAGCAGGGGGGGTAGGTCAGATACGCAGTATTTT. The rearrangement uses TRBV13 and TRBJ2-3; D might be TRBD2 (7 bases). The V gene lost 5 bases and the J gene lost 4 bases, with 13 bases spanning the gap. The CDR3 totals 14 residues. The germline V gene has CDR1 PRHDT and CDR2 FYEKMQ (reference sequence).

The chain employs TRBV7-9 and TRBJ2-5, with 15 positions matching TRBD2. CDR3 length: 16 amino acids. Germline lookup yields CDR1 SEHNR and CDR2 FQNEAQ (reference sequence). The ends lost 5 bases at V and 9 bases at J; junction bases unmatched: 10. The CDR3 is CASSAGLAGGPTPQYF. DNA for the CDR3: TGTGCCAGCAGCGCTGGACTAGCGGGAGGGCCTACTCCCCAGTACTTC. Combining the CDR3 with reference TRBV7-9 and TRBJ2-5 gives the whole variable domain DTGVSQNPRHKITKRGQNVTFRCDPISEHNRLYWYRQTLGQGPEFLTYFQNEAQLEKSRLLSDRFSAERPKGSFSTLEIQRTEQGDSAMYLCASSAGLAGGPTPQYFGPGTRLLVL.

The V and J genes are TRBV7-9 and TRBJ2-3, with 10 bases fitting TRBD2. Germline lookup yields CDR1 SEHNR and CDR2 FQNEAQ (reference sequence). The CDR3 is 17 residues long. Losses at the gene ends were 2 bases for V and 2 bases for J; bases not matched to a gene: 7. The CDR3 DNA reads TGTGCCAGCAGCTTAAGGCTAGCGGGGGCATACACAGATACGCAGTATTTT. This translates into CASSLRLAGAYTDTQYF. The variable domain in full, completed from reference TRBV7-9 and TRBJ2-3, reads DTGVSQNPRHKITKRGQNVTFRCDPISEHNRLYWYRQTLGQGPEFLTYFQNEAQLEKSRLLSDRFSAERPKGSFSTLEIQRTEQGDSAMYLCASSLRLAGAYTDTQYFGPGTRLTVL.

The chain joins TRBV5-6 to TRBJ2-3; D is uncertain. Per germline, CDR1 SGHDT and CDR2 YYEEEE. This CDR3 is 16 amino acids long. The germline V and J ends were trimmed by 0 bases and 2 bases, with 13 bases remaining between them. Here the CDR3 DNA reads TGTGCCAGCAGCTTGGCCGGTAATTTAATCACAGATACGCAGTATTTT. Translating it yields CASSLAGNLITDTQYF.

The DNA of the CDR3 is TGTGCCAGCAGCTTGCGGAGCGGAGCGGCAGATACGCAGTATTTT. It specifies CASSLRSGAADTQYF. This chain links TRBV5-4 with TRBJ2-3; a weak D match, TRBD2 (5 bases). Germline-derived CDR1 and CDR2 are SGHNT and YYREEE (reference sequence). V lost 1 base and J 4 bases, leaving 13 bases between the germline ends. The CDR3 runs 15 residues.

J is TRBJ2-3 and V is TRBV7-6, with 9 bases that match TRBD1. With V trimmed by 5 bases and J by 3 bases, 3 bases remained unmatched. This CDR3 spans 14 amino acids. The germline gives CDR1 SGHVS, CDR2 FNYEAQ. CDR3 sequence: CASSPGQGTDTQYF. The DNA of the CDR3 is TGTGCCAGCAGCCCCGGACAGGGGACAGATACGCAGTATTTT.

The chain carries TRBV25-1 and TRBJ2-1, with 12 nucleotides matching TRBD2. Trimming took 1 base from V and 14 from J; bases not matched to a gene: 9. CDR3 length equals 15 residues. Germline V lookup: CDR1 MGHDK, CDR2 SYGVNS. CDR3 loop: CASSEFWTSGDMKFF. Written as DNA, the CDR3 is TGTGCCAGCAGTGAATTTTGGACTAGCGGGGATATGAAGTTCTTC.

The chain employs TRBV11-2 and TRBJ1-2, with D perhaps TRBD1 (5 bases). V was pared by 5 bases and J by 2 bases, with 24 bases between. The CDR3 runs 18 residues. Per germline, CDR1 SGHAT and CDR2 FQNNGV. CDR3 amino acids: CASSPQGAIPLRNYGYTF. In DNA, the CDR3 is TGTGCCAGCAGCCCCCAGGGCGCAATTCCTCTACGGAACTATGGCTACACCTTC.

This rearrangement joins TRBV5-4 to TRBJ1-1; 8 bases are a match to TRBD1. Germline V gene data show CDR1 as SGHNT and CDR2 as YYREEE (reference sequence). This CDR3 is built from 13 residues. The V segment lost 0 bases and the J segment 11 bases; nucleotides outside the gene matches: 6. CDR3 coding DNA: TGTGCCAGCAGCTTGGGGGACAGGATCGGGGCTTTCTTT. Protein sequence: CASSLGDRIGAFF. Full variable domain (rest looked up from reference TRBV5-4 and TRBJ1-1): ETGVTQSPTHLIKTRGQQVTLRCSSQSGHNTVSWYQQALGQGPQFIFQYYREEENGRGNFPPRFSGLQFPNYSSELNVNALELDDSALYLCASSLGDRIGAFFGQGTRLTVV.

The V call is TRBV7-9, the J call TRBJ1-5, with D unresolved. Per germline, CDR1 SEHNR and CDR2 FQNEAQ (reference sequence). CDR3 length: 16 amino acids. V shed 5 bases and J shed 4 bases, with 18 bases lying between them. Written as DNA, the CDR3 is TGTGCCAGCAGCCCTACGACTGAAAGTCGGAATCAGCCCCAGCATTTT. The encoded protein is CASSPTTESRNQPQHF.

The chain employs TRBV4-1 and TRBJ2-1; 11 nucleotides align to TRBD1. The CDR3 is 17 residues long. Germline V gives CDR1 MGHRA, CDR2 YSYEKL. V lost 1 base, J lost 8 bases, and 10 bases stayed unmatched. Here the CDR3 DNA reads TGCGCCAGCAGCCAAGTTACCCCGGGACAGGGGGACCATGAGCAGTTCTTC. It translates to CASSQVTPGQGDHEQFF.

The chain couples TRBV6-1 to TRBJ2-7; TRBD2 agrees at 7 bases. Germline trimming cut 1 base from V and 2 bases from J; bases unmatched to any gene: 2. The length of the CDR3 is 14 residues. Germline V lookup: CDR1 MNHNS, CDR2 SASEGT. The CDR3 nucleotides read TGTGCCAGCAGTGAAGTGGGACTAACCTACGAGCAGTACTTC. Its translation: CASSEVGLTYEQYF.

With respect to this clone: The sample carries other DNA sequences with the same CDR3. The rearrangement links TRBV7-9 to TRBJ2-5; a weak D match, TRBD2 (6 bases). Germline V CDR1 and CDR2: SEHNR, FQNEAQ (reference sequence). The CDR3 loop spans 13 amino acids. Trimming took 3 bases from V and 4 from J, leaving 9 bases between them. The CDR3 nucleotides are TGTGCCAGCAGCTTGGGGGGAGGAGAGACCCAGTACTTC. Translation: CASSLGGGETQYF.

DNA for the CDR3: TGTGCCAGCGGCCATACAGGATCCTCCTACGAGCAGTACTTC. Its translation: CASGHTGSSYEQYF. The rearrangement joins TRBV6-6 to TRBJ2-7; weak D call: TRBD1 (5 bases). The CDR3 covers 14 residues. The germline V and J ends were trimmed by 8 bases and 0 bases, with 14 bases remaining between them. Germline CDR1 and CDR2: MNHNY and SVGAGI (reference sequence).

The chain joins TRBV1 to TRBJ2-7; TRBD2 reflects the table's D call only, with no check against the DNA. TRBV1 constitutes a pseudogene. CDR3 size: 16 residues. The CDR3 region has the DNA TGCACCAGCAGCCCGTGCTGGCGGGGGGGAATCTACGAGCAGTACTTC. This codes for CTSSPCWRGGIYEQYF.

The chain joins TRBV29-1 to TRBJ2-1; 8 nucleotides match TRBD1. Looked up from germline, CDR1 is SQVTM and CDR2 is ANQGSEA. The CDR3 is made up of 13 amino acids. V shed 4 bases and J 10 bases; nucleotides not matched to a gene: 9. The CDR3 region is CSVGSPRDREQFF. CDR3 sequence (DNA): TGCAGCGTTGGGAGCCCAAGGGACAGGGAGCAGTTCTTC.

This clone was seen a few times. The chain has TRBV7-6 and TRBJ2-3; TRBD1 agrees at 7 bases. The CDR3 contains 16 residues. Germline loops: CDR1 SGHVS, CDR2 FNYEAQ. V lost 2 bases, J lost 4 bases, and 9 bases stayed unmatched. The CDR3 DNA follows: TGTGCCAGCAGCTTACTAGACAGGGCTGGAGCAGATACGCAGTATTTT. This translates into CASSLLDRAGADTQYF.